Sequencing of this T cell receptor beta chain was carried out in a study of beta chain features in type 1 diabetes. About the study: Sorted cells numbering some 110 million were examined across all samples.

One heparinised draw of blood, averaging about 110 mL, came from each donor. Between the trimmed V and J ends, which lost 5 bases and 7 bases, there was a span of 12 bases. The CDR3 runs 13 residues. Per germline, CDR1 SGHTA and CDR2 FQGTGA. Study-wide results and caveats: Within patients, naive, central memory and Treg TCRB repertoires seemed more similar than within healthy donors. All four CD4+ subsets of Type 1 diabetes patients contained TCRB CDR3s that were moderately but significantly shorter.

This clone was counted between two and nine times. Its antigen is unidentified. The study reverse transcribed the entire isolated RNA, so it sequenced expressed TCRB transcripts. Clones were read by immunoSEQ multiplex PCR, and TCRdb kept only the in-frame ones, dropping some. The sample has a few hundred thousand clones; around 25% are singletons. The material sequenced was naive CD4+ T cells from blood. The sequence came from a woman aged 25-40 years with type 1 diabetes. This chain connects TRBV7-3 to TRBJ2-1; D may be TRBD2 (6 bases). The CDR3 reads CASSLSGTNEQFF. In DNA form, the CDR3 reads TGTGCCAGCAGCCTTAGCGGTACTAATGAGCAGTTCTTC. Full variable domain (outside the CDR3, taken from reference TRBV7-3 and TRBJ2-1): GAGVSQTPSNKVTEKGKYVELRCDPISGHTALYWYRQSLGQGPEFLIYFQGTGAADDSGLPNDRFFAVRPEGSVSTLKIQRTERGDSAVYLCASSLSGTNEQFFGPGTRLTVL.